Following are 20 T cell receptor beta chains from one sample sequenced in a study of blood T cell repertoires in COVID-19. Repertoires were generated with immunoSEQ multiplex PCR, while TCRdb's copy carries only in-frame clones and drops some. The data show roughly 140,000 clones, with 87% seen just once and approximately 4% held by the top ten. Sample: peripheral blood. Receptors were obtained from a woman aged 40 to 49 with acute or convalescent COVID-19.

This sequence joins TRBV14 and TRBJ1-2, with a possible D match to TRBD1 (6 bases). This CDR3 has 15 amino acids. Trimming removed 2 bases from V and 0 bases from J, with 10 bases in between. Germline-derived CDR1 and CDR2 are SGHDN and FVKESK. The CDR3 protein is CASSQQDSPNYGYTF. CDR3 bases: TGTGCCAGCAGCCAACAGGACAGTCCTAACTATGGCTACACCTTC.

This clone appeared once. The CDR3 protein is CASSLNWDRGLEKLFF. The CDR3 coding sequence is TGCGCCAGCAGCCTGAACTGGGACAGGGGGCTTGAAAAACTGTTTTTT. The chain employs TRBV4-3 and TRBJ1-4; 12 bases align to TRBD1. V lost 4 bases to trimming and J lost 7 bases; unmatched junction nucleotides: 7. Germline CDR1 is LGHNA and CDR2 is YSLEER. The CDR3 runs 16 residues.

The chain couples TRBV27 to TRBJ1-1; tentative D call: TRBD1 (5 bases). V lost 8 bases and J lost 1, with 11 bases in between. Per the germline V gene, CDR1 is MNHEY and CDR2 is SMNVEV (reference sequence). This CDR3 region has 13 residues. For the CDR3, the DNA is TGTGCCAGCTCATGGGGGGGGAACACTGAAGCTTTCTTT. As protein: CASSWGGNTEAFF.

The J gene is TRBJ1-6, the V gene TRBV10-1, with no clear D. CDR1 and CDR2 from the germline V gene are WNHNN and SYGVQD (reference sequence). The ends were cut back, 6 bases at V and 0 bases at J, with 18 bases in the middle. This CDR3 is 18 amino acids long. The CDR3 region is CASRAVNRESSYNSPLHF. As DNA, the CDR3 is TGCGCCAGCAGGGCCGTCAATCGGGAGAGCTCCTATAATTCACCCCTCCACTTT.

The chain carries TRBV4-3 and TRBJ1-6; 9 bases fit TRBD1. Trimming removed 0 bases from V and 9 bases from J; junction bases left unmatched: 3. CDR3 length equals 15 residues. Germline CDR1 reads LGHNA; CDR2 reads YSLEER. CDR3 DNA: TGCGCCAGCAGCCAAGATACAGGGGGCCTTTCACCCCTCCACTTT. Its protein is CASSQDTGGLSPLHF.

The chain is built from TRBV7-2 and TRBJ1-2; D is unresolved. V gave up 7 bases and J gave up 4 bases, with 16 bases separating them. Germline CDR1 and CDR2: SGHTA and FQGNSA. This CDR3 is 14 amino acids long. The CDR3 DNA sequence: TGTGCCAGCACCCAGAATCGGGATAGCTATGGCTACACCTTC. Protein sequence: CASTQNRDSYGYTF.

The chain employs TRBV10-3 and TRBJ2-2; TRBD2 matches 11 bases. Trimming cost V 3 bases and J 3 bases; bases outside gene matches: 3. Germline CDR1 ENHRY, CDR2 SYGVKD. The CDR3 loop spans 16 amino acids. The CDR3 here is CAISERLAGYTGELFF. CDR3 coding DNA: TGTGCCATCAGTGAACGACTAGCGGGGTACACCGGGGAGCTGTTTTTT.

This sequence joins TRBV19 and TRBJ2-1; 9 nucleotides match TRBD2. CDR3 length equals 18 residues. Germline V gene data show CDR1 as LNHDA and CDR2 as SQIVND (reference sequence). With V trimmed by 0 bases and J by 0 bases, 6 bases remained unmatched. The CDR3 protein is CASSIERLAGSSYNEQFF. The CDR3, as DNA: TGTGCCAGTAGTATAGAAAGGCTAGCGGGAAGCTCCTACAATGAGCAGTTCTTC.

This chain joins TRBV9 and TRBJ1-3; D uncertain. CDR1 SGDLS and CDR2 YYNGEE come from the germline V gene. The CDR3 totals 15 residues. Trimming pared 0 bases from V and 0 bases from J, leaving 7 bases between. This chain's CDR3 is CASSVGGSSGNTIYF. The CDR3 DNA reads TGTGCCAGCAGCGTAGGCGGCTCCTCTGGAAACACCATATATTTT.

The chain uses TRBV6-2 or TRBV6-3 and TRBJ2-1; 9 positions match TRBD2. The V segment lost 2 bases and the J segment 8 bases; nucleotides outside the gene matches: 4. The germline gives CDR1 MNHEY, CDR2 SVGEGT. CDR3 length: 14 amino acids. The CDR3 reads CASSYGGRVDEQFF. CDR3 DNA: TGTGCCAGCAGTTACGGCGGGAGGGTTGATGAGCAGTTCTTC.

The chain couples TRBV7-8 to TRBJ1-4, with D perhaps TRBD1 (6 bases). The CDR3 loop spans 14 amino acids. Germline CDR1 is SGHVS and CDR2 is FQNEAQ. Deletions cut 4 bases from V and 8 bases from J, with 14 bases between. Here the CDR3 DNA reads TGTGCCAGCAGCTCCCTGGACAGTGGGGAAAAACTGTTTTTT. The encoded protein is CASSSLDSGEKLFF.

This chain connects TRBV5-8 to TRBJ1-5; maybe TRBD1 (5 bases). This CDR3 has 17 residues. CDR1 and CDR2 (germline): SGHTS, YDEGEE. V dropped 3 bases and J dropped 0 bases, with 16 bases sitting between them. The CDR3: CASSSGDSSLSNQPQHF. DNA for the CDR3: TGTGCCAGCAGCTCGGGGGACTCCTCGCTTAGCAATCAGCCCCAGCATTTT.

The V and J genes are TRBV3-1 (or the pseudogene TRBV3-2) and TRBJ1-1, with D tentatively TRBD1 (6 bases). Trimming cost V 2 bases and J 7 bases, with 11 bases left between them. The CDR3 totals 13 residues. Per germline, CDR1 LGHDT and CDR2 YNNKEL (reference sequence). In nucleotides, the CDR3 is TGTGCCAGCAGCCAATGGCAGGGGAATGAAGCTTTCTTT. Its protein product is CASSQWQGNEAFF.

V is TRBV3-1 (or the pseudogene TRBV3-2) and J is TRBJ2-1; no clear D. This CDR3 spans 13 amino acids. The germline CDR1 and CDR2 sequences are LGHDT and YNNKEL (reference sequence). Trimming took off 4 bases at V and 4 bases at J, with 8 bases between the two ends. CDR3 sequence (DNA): TGTGCCAGCAGCCCATTACAGTACAATGAGCAGTTCTTC. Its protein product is CASSPLQYNEQFF.

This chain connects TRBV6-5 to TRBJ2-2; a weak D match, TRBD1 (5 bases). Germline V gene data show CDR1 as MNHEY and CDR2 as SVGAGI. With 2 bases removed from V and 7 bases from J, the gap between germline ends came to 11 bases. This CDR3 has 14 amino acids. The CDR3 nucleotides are TGTGCCAGCAGTTACGGGGCCGATAGCGGGGAGCTGTTTTTT. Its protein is CASSYGADSGELFF.

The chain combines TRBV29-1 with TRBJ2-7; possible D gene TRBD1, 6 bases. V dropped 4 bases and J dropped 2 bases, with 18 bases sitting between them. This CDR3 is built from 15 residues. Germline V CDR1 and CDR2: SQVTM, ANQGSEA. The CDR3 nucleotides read TGCAGCGTTGCCCGGACAGACCACCCTACCTACGAGCAGTACTTC. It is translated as CSVARTDHPTYEQYF.

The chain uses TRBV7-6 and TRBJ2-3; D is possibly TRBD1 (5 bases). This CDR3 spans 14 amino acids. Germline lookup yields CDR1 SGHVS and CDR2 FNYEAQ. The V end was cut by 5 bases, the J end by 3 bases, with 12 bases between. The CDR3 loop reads CASSQLKGTDTQYF. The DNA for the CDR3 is TGTGCCAGCAGCCAACTGAAGGGGACAGATACGCAGTATTTT. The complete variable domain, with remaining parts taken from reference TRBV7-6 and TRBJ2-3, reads GAGVSQSPRYKVTKRGQDVALRCDPISGHVSLYWYRQALGQGPEFLTYFNYEAQQDKSGLPNDRFSAERPEGSISTLTIQRTEQRDSAMYRCASSQLKGTDTQYFGPGTRLTVL.

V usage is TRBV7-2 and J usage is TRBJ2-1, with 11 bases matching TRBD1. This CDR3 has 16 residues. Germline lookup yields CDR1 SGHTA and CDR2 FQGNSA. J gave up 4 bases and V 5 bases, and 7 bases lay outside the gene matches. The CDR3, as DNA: TGTGCCAGCAGCCATTCGGGACAGGGGGAATACAATGAGCAGTTCTTC. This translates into CASSHSGQGEYNEQFF. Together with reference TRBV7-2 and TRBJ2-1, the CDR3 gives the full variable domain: GAGVSQSPSNKVTEKGKDVELRCDPISGHTALYWYRQSLGQGLEFLIYFQGNSAPDKSGLPSDRFSAERTGGSVSTLTIQRTQQEDSAVYLCASSHSGQGEYNEQFFGPGTRLTVL.

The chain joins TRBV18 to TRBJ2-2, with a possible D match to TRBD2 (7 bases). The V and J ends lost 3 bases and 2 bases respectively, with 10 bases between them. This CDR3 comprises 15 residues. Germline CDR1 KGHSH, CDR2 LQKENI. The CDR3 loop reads CASSPAGANTGELFF. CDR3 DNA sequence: TGTGCCAGCTCACCTGCGGGGGCCAACACCGGGGAGCTGTTTTTT.

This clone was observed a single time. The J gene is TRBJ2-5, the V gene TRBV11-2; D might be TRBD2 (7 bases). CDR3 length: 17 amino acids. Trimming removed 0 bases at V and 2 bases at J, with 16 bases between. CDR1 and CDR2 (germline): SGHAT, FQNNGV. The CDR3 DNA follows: TGTGCCAGCAGCTTAGATACGGACAGCGGGGATCAAGAGACCCAGTACTTC. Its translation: CASSLDTDSGDQETQYF. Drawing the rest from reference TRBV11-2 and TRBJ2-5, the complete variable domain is EAGVAQSPRYKIIEKRQSVAFWCNPISGHATLYWYQQILGQGPKLLIQFQNNGVVDDSQLPKDRFSAERLKGVDSTLKIQPAKLEDSAVYLCASSLDTDSGDQETQYFGPGTRLLVL.